A single sample is the source of the 28 T cell receptor beta chains below, sequenced in a study of blood T cells in healthy people across ages. A second PCR of 7 to 11 cycles used a sample-barcoded 5' primer and a J-beta primer mix. Via MiXCR, TCRdb re-called the 5' RACE reads, giving one row per CDR3 protein. The data hold roughly 700,000 distinct CDR3 sequences, with over 45% observed a single time. The material sequenced was blood. These receptors came from a woman in her sixties in good health.

Comment on this clonotype: One end of the junction varies from germline; a read error may be responsible. The rearrangement uses TRBV29-1 and TRBJ2-7; D not resolved. Germline V lookup: CDR1 SQVTM, CDR2 ANQGSEA. This CDR3 comprises 16 residues. The CDR3 spells CSVEDMSPSSYNKQYF. For the CDR3, the DNA is TGCAGCGTCGAAGATATGTCCCCGAGCTCCTACAATAAGCAGTACTTC.

On this clonotype: A clone one base away is much larger, so this may be a read error. The rearrangement joins TRBV29-1 to TRBJ2-1; 9 nucleotides align to TRBD2. The end of the DNA fits TRBJ2-7 better, so the J call may be wrong. Germline V gives CDR1 SQVTM, CDR2 ANQGSEA. This CDR3 contains 15 residues. The CDR3 DNA is TGCAGCGTTGGTCCCGTGTCTAGCGGGGCCTACGAGCAGTACTTC. This sequence encodes CSVGPVSSGAYEQYF.

This clonotype has just one count. This chain joins TRBV11-2 and TRBJ2-1, with D perhaps matching TRBD1 (8 bases). CDR3 size: 23 residues. Trimming left V 8 bases short and J 0 bases short, with 38 bases between. Germline assignment: CDR1 SGHAT and CDR2 FQNNGV. The CDR3 DNA reads as TGTGCCAGCCAGCTTAGAGGGGGGCGTGGACAGGGACTAATCTTGAGCTCCTACAATGAGCAGTTCTTC. It codes for CASQLRGGRGQGLILSSYNEQFF. The whole variable domain, remainder taken from reference TRBV11-2 and TRBJ2-1, is EAGVAQSPRYKIIEKRQSVAFWCNPISGHATLYWYQQILGQGPKLLIQFQNNGVVDDSQLPKDRFSAERLKGVDSTLKIQPAKLEDSAVYLCASQLRGGRGQGLILSSYNEQFFGPGTRLTVL.

This clonotype was counted a few times. The chain employs TRBV20-1 and TRBJ1-5; D is unresolved. Germline CDR1 and CDR2: DFQATT and SNEGSKA (reference sequence). This CDR3 region has 12 residues. V was clipped by 6 bases and J by 7 bases, with 13 bases between them. This CDR3 reads CSARSPGQPQHF. As DNA, the CDR3 is TGCAGTGCCCGATCCCCGGGGCAGCCCCAGCATTTT.

The V gene is TRBV15, the J gene TRBJ1-4, with D possibly being TRBD1 (6 bases). V was trimmed by 1 base and J by 3 bases, leaving 9 bases between them. The V gene's germline CDR1 is LNHNV and CDR2 YYDKDF (reference sequence). The CDR3 covers 15 residues. CDR3 coding DNA: TGTGCCACCAGCAGAGGGGGGGCCTCTAATGAAAAACTGTTTTTT. It translates to CATSRGGASNEKLFF.

CDR3 amino acids: CATSDSGQGKYNEQYF. The CDR3, as DNA: TGTGCCACCAGTGATTCAGGACAGGGTAAATACAATGAGCAGTACTTC. This chain joins TRBV24-1 and TRBJ2-5; the match to TRBD1 covers 8 bases. Unmatched junction bases numbered 15, after V lost 2 bases and J lost 11 bases. The V gene's germline CDR1 is KGHDR and CDR2 SFDVKD. The CDR3 consists of 16 residues.

This clonotype was seen a single time. The chain carries TRBV12-3 or TRBV12-4 and TRBJ1-5; TRBD1 matches at 9 bases. V shed 6 bases and J 7 bases; nucleotides not matched to a gene: 7. The CDR3 is 14 residues long. CDR3 protein: CASRSGTGLQPQHF. The CDR3 DNA sequence: TGTGCCAGCAGATCCGGGACAGGGTTACAGCCCCAGCATTTT.

The rearrangement uses TRBV13 and TRBJ2-7; D gene uncertain. Trimming took 5 bases from V and 2 from J, leaving 10 bases between them. Germline V lookup: CDR1 PRHDT, CDR2 FYEKMQ (reference sequence). The CDR3 is 13 amino acids. DNA of the CDR3: TGTGCCAGCAGCCACTTAACCGCCTACGAGCAGTACTTC. Translation: CASSHLTAYEQYF.

This clonotype was recorded once. The chain employs TRBV20-1 and TRBJ2-1; 7 nucleotides match TRBD1. With V trimmed by 6 bases and J by 5 bases, 7 bases remained unmatched. Germline loops: CDR1 DFQATT, CDR2 SNEGSKA (reference sequence). The CDR3 is 13 residues long. The DNA for the CDR3 is TGCAGTGCCCCGGGACAGTTGGACAATGAGCAGTTCTTC. Translation gives CSAPGQLDNEQFF.

This chain connects TRBV7-2 to TRBJ2-5; TRBD1 matches 7 bases. The CDR3 extends over 17 amino acids. Looked up from germline, CDR1 is SGHTA and CDR2 is FQGNSA. The trim removed 1 base at V and 0 bases at J, leaving 8 bases unmatched. CDR3 DNA sequence: TGTGCCAGCAGCTTAGATAGCAGGGGGAAGTACCAAGAGACCCAGTACTTC. Its translation: CASSLDSRGKYQETQYF.

The chain carries TRBV6-6 and TRBJ2-4, with 11 bases that match TRBD2. The DNA end is a closer match to TRBJ2-7, so the J assignment may be wrong. Germline V gene sequence: CDR1 MNHNY, CDR2 SVGAGI (reference sequence). The CDR3 has 16 amino acids. The CDR3 nucleotides are TGTGCCAGCAGGACCCTAGCGGGAGGCGAAACTAGCGAGCAGTACTTC. Translation gives CASRTLAGGETSEQYF.

In its sample, this clonotype was seen a few times. The chain is built from TRBV20-1 and TRBJ1-2; D gene uncertain. V lost 4 bases to trimming and J lost 4 bases, with 10 bases between them. Per the germline V gene, CDR1 is DFQATT and CDR2 is SNEGSKA (reference sequence). This CDR3 contains 12 residues. CDR3 sequence (DNA): TGCAGTGCTATAGTACTAGGCTATGGCTACACCTTC. Residues: CSAIVLGYGYTF.

The gene calls are TRBV6-1 and TRBJ1-2, with D possibly matching TRBD1 (5 bases). The germline V gene has CDR1 MNHNS and CDR2 SASEGT. The germline V and J ends were trimmed by 1 base and 8 bases, with 17 bases remaining between them. The CDR3 runs to 15 residues. Written as DNA, the CDR3 is TGTGCCAGCAGTGAAGTCAACGGACAAGGGGCCGGCTACACCTTC. The encoded protein is CASSEVNGQGAGYTF.

This chain joins TRBV12-3 or TRBV12-4 and TRBJ2-1, with 13 bases matching TRBD2. Germline trimming cut 3 bases from V and 10 bases from J; bases unmatched to any gene: 9. CDR3 length: 16 residues. CDR3 amino acids: CASSLQGLAGAKEQFF. DNA of the CDR3: TGTGCCAGCAGTTTGCAAGGACTAGCGGGAGCGAAAGAGCAGTTCTTC.

The genes are TRBV27 and TRBJ2-3; 7 nucleotides align to TRBD1. The V gene end was trimmed by 5 bases and the J gene end by 2 bases; junction bases not matched to a gene: 13. The CDR3 consists of 17 residues. Germline CDR1 is MNHEY and CDR2 is SMNVEV (reference sequence). The CDR3 coding sequence is TGTGCCAGCAGTCCCGACAGGGCTCCAGTCTCCACAGATACGCAGTATTTT. Translated: CASSPDRAPVSTDTQYF.

The genes are TRBV20-1 and TRBJ2-3; 7 bases map to TRBD2. Trimming took 3 bases from V and 5 from J; bases not matched to a gene: 8. The V gene's germline CDR1 is DFQATT and CDR2 SNEGSKA (reference sequence). The CDR3 has 14 amino acids. The CDR3 bases are TGCAGTGCTAGGGTGGGAGGGCCCGGAGATACGCAGTATTTT. This translates into CSARVGGPGDTQYF.

The chain couples TRBV10-3 to TRBJ2-3; the D is unclear. The length of the CDR3 is 13 residues. Per germline, CDR1 ENHRY and CDR2 SYGVKD. V was cut by 4 bases and J by 0 bases, with 5 bases left in between. The CDR3 sequence is CAISASSTDTQYF. The CDR3 DNA reads TGTGCCATCAGTGCAAGCAGCACAGATACGCAGTATTTT.

The rearrangement joins TRBV10-3 to TRBJ1-1; D unclear. Germline loops: CDR1 ENHRY, CDR2 SYGVKD. The germline V and J ends were trimmed by 6 bases and 3 bases, with 8 bases remaining between them. The CDR3 is 12 residues long. The CDR3 sequence: CAIRDYYTEAFF. CDR3 bases: TGTGCCATCAGGGACTACTACACTGAAGCTTTCTTT.

This clonotype was counted a few times. The V call is TRBV20-1, the J call TRBJ2-7; 11 bases match TRBD2. Trimming cost V 6 bases and J 3 bases; bases outside gene matches: 7. The CDR3 is 14 amino acids. Germline V gene data show CDR1 as DFQATT and CDR2 as SNEGSKA (reference sequence). CDR3 amino acids: CSAPLAGGGYEQYF. CDR3 nucleotide sequence: TGCAGTGCACCTCTAGCGGGAGGCGGCTACGAGCAGTACTTC.

There are a few counts of this clonotype. This chain uses TRBV5-1 with TRBJ2-7; D assignment may be TRBD1 or TRBD2 (5 bases each). The CDR3 is 15 residues long. Trimming removed 5 bases at V and 0 bases at J, with 15 bases between. The germline gives CDR1 SGHRS, CDR2 YFSETQ. As DNA, the CDR3 is TGCGCCAGCAGTCTGAGTCCAGGGAGCTCCTACGAGCAGTACTTC. This sequence encodes CASSLSPGSSYEQYF.

This clonotype came up a few times. This chain uses TRBV7-2 with TRBJ2-7; D gene unclear. The CDR3 contains 15 residues. V was pared by 2 bases and J by 2 bases, with 13 bases between. The germline V gene encodes CDR1 SGHTA and CDR2 FQGNSA. The CDR3 protein is CASSLRQVGTYEQYF. For the CDR3, the DNA is TGTGCCAGCAGCTTACGGCAGGTGGGAACCTACGAGCAGTACTTC. Combining the CDR3 with reference TRBV7-2 and TRBJ2-7 gives the whole variable domain GAGVSQSPSNKVTEKGKDVELRCDPISGHTALYWYRQSLGQGLEFLIYFQGNSAPDKSGLPSDRFSAERTGGSVSTLTIQRTQQEDSAVYLCASSLRQVGTYEQYFGPGTRLTVT.

Written as DNA, the CDR3 is TGTGCCAGCAGCGCCCGATGGGACAGGGTTAGCACAGATACGCAGTATTTT. This translates into CASSARWDRVSTDTQYF. This rearrangement joins TRBV5-4 to TRBJ2-3, with TRBD1 matching over 9 bases. Germline V gene sequence: CDR1 SGHNT, CDR2 YYREEE (reference sequence). The CDR3 sequence is 17 residues long. Germline trimming cut 4 bases from V and 0 bases from J; bases unmatched to any gene: 9. Full variable domain (rest looked up from reference TRBV5-4 and TRBJ2-3): ETGVTQSPTHLIKTRGQQVTLRCSSQSGHNTVSWYQQALGQGPQFIFQYYREEENGRGNFPPRFSGLQFPNYSSELNVNALELDDSALYLCASSARWDRVSTDTQYFGPGTRLTVL.

The chain combines TRBV24-1 with TRBJ2-7, with TRBD1 identical over 7 bases. Germline values: CDR1 KGHDR, CDR2 SFDVKD. CDR3 length: 14 residues. Trimming removed 3 bases from V and 7 bases from J; junction bases left unmatched: 8. CDR3 in amino acids: CATSDHRGNNEQYF. For the CDR3, the DNA is TGTGCCACCAGTGATCACAGGGGAAACAATGAGCAGTACTTC.

The chain combines TRBV6-1 with TRBJ2-1; 8 positions agree with TRBD2. The CDR3 is 13 amino acids. V lost 10 bases, J lost 10 bases, and 12 bases stayed unmatched. Germline V gives CDR1 MNHNS, CDR2 SASEGT. CDR3 nucleotides: TGTGCCAACTCGGGCAGCGGGGGCGAGGAGCAGTTCTTC. It is translated as CANSGSGGEEQFF.

CDR3 sequence: CASSSYGGTGDFWAKNIQYF. The CDR3 nucleotides read TGTGCCAGCAGTTCTTATGGGGGGACAGGGGATTTCTGGGCCAAAAACATTCAGTACTTC. The gene calls are TRBV28 and TRBJ2-4, with TRBD1 matching over 10 bases. V lost 4 bases and J lost 1; bases outside the gene matches: 16. The V gene's germline CDR1 is MDHEN and CDR2 SYDVKM. The CDR3 sequence is 20 residues long.

V is TRBV18 and J is TRBJ2-1, with 8 bases lining up with TRBD1. V lost 3 bases, J lost 8 bases, and 15 bases stayed unmatched. Germline lookup yields CDR1 KGHSH and CDR2 LQKENI. The CDR3 is made up of 17 amino acids. The DNA for the CDR3 is TGTGCCAGCTCACCTTGGCCAGGGGGCGAGTCGGACTATGAGCAGTTCTTC. Protein product: CASSPWPGGESDYEQFF.

This clonotype was recorded a few times. The chain carries TRBV20-1 and TRBJ1-5, with a possible D match to TRBD1 (6 bases). Trimming stripped 1 base from V and 6 bases from J, with 10 bases between. Germline CDR1 DFQATT, CDR2 SNEGSKA (reference sequence). The CDR3 runs 13 residues. The CDR3 nucleotides are TGCAGTGCTAGAGGGGTAGGGGGTCAGCCCCAGCATTTT. Amino acid sequence: CSARGVGGQPQHF.

The rearrangement uses TRBV6-2 or TRBV6-3 and TRBJ2-7, with TRBD1 identical over 7 bases. The CDR3 is made up of 22 amino acids. V dropped 7 bases and J dropped 2; count of bases not matched to a gene: 32. From germline, CDR1 is MNHEY and CDR2 SVGEGT. For the CDR3, the DNA is TGTGCCAGCAACCACCCCGATGTAAACCCTCAGGTATACCGGGACAGCACCTACGAGCAGTACTTC. Residues: CASNHPDVNPQVYRDSTYEQYF.